This T cell receptor beta chain was sequenced during a study of blood T cells in healthy people across ages. A remark on this clonotype: Its antigen is not known.

Through a sample-barcoded 5' primer and a J-beta primer mix, a second PCR was run for roughly 6 to 11 cycles. TCRdb called the 5' RACE reads again in MiXCR, with one record for every CDR3 protein. The table lists hundreds of thousands of distinct CDR3 sequences, around three fifths of them singletons. Sample donors were healthy Caucasian individuals that came from Russia, aged roughly 6 to 95. Trimming removed 2 bases from V and 9 bases from J, with 15 bases in between. This CDR3 is built from 14 residues. Germline assignment: CDR1 LGHNA and CDR2 YSLEER. Notes on the study in general: With unsorted PBMCs, a conclusive comparison of naive versus antigen-experienced cells was not possible.

Specimen: blood. The rearrangement joins TRBV4-3 to TRBJ2-3; D remains unclear. This clonotype originated in a man between 35 and 55 years old in good health. CDR3 bases: TGCGCCAGCAGCCAAAACACCGGGTCTTCAACGCAGTATTTT. This encodes CASSQNTGSSTQYF.